This T cell receptor beta chain was sequenced in a study of cytomegalovirus exposure and HLA in healthy donors. Primers for the PCR totalled 60 Vbeta and 13 Jbeta. Clones were sequenced by immunoSEQ multiplex PCR, and TCRdb holds only the in-frame ones, with some missing. The data contain roughly 120,000 clones, 82% of them seen just once; the ten biggest clones take up 11%. Notes on this clone: Antigen unknown.

V lost 6 bases and J 7 bases, leaving 12 bases between the germline ends. The CDR3 covers 12 residues. Germline V gene data show CDR1 as MDHEN and CDR2 as SYDVKM. Study results and limitations: There was a cluster of highly shared sequence variants that was likely a sequencing artifact. Later on, analysis showed that most CMV-associated TCR beta chains appeared to be HLA-restricted. Presence/absence results assume similar sequencing depth per donor, which may not hold. The dataset shows that most TCR sequences were rare, while some public TCRs occurred in many donors.

V is TRBV28 and J is TRBJ2-5; possible D gene TRBD2, 6 bases. Sequencing was done on a sample of PBMCs. The clonotype was recovered from a male donor in good health and CMV-seropositive. CDR3 sequence: CASSQPRGTQYF. Here the CDR3 DNA reads TGTGCCAGCAGCCAACCGCGGGGGACCCAGTACTTC. Variable domain in full (rest from reference TRBV28 and TRBJ2-5): DVKVTQSSRYLVKRTGEKVFLECVQDMDHENMFWYRQDPGLGLRLIYFSYDVKMKEKGDIPEGYSVSREKKERFSLILESASTNQTSMYLCASSQPRGTQYFGPGTRLLVL.